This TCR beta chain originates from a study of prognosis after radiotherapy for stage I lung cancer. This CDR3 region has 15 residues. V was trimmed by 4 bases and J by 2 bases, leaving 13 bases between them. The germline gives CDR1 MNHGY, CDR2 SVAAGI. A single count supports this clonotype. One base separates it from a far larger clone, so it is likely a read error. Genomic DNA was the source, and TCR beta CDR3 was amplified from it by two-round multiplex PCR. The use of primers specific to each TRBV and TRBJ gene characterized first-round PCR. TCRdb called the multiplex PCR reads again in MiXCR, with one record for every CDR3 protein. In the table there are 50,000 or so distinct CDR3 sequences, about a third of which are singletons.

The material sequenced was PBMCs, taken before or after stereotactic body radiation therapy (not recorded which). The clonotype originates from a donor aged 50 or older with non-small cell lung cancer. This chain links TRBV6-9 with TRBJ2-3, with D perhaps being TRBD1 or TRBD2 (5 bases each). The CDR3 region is CASSSRGPLTDTQYF. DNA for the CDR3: TGTGCCAGCAGTTCCCGGGGCCCGCTCACAGATACGCAGTATTTT.